These 10 T cell receptor beta chains share one sample of origin, sequenced in a study of T cell responses to AZD1222 COVID-19 vaccine (dated by TCRdb to the early 2020s). Receptor amplification or capture employed the immunoSEQ multiplex PCR assay. TCRdb carries this immuneACCESS record with in-frame sequences only. Its versions omit some clonotypes, under half of them owing to an unresolved V gene in the studies checked, with the rest unexplained. The sample table holds roughly 90,000 clones, of which more than 80% were seen once. More than 2% of the sample belongs to the ten largest clones. In light of the paper, this sample's time point label describes: about 28 days (+/-7) after the second vaccine dose. Material: peripheral blood, obtained 28 days after the second AZD1222 dose. Source of these receptors: an adult who received the AZD1222 COVID-19 vaccine.

The rearrangement joins TRBV6-6 to TRBJ1-6; 9 positions agree with TRBD1. With V trimmed by 6 bases and J by 7 bases, 10 bases remained unmatched. Germline V gene data show CDR1 as MNHNY and CDR2 as SVGAGI (reference sequence). The CDR3 is made up of 16 amino acids. DNA for the CDR3: TGTGCCAGCAGCCCCCGGGACAGGGCCGGGAATTCACCCCTCCACTTT. Its protein is CASSPRDRAGNSPLHF.

This chain uses TRBV7-2 with TRBJ1-1; D gene unclear. CDR3 length: 13 residues. Germline V CDR1 and CDR2: SGHTA, FQGNSA. Trimming took off 8 bases at V and 3 bases at J, with 13 bases between the two ends. In nucleotides, the CDR3 is TGTGCCAGCGGACGTCAGGTAGACACTGAAGCTTTCTTT. This encodes CASGRQVDTEAFF.

The gene calls are TRBV5-1 and TRBJ1-1, with no clear D. This CDR3 has 14 residues. In germline, CDR1 is SGHRS, CDR2 YFSETQ. Trimming took off 7 bases at V and 1 base at J, with 14 bases between the two ends. The chain's CDR3 is CASLGKPENTEAFF. The DNA of the CDR3 is TGCGCCAGCCTTGGGAAGCCGGAGAACACTGAAGCTTTCTTT.

This chain joins TRBV4-3 and TRBJ1-4; D gene ambiguous. The CDR3 loop spans 15 amino acids. Trimming took 0 bases from V and 5 from J, leaving 10 bases between them. The germline V gene encodes CDR1 LGHNA and CDR2 YSLEER. In DNA form, the CDR3 reads TGCGCCAGCAGCCAAGATTTTGCAGTAAATGAAAAACTGTTTTTT. The encoded protein is CASSQDFAVNEKLFF.

CDR3 amino acids: CASSDRMNTEAFF. The CDR3 DNA follows: TGCGCCAGCAGCGACAGGATGAACACTGAAGCTTTCTTT. The V call is TRBV5-1, the J call TRBJ1-1; tentative D call: TRBD1 (6 bases). The V end lost 4 bases, the J end lost 0 bases, and 7 bases lay between the germline ends. Germline CDR1 SGHRS, CDR2 YFSETQ. The CDR3 spans 13 residues.

The chain employs TRBV5-6 and TRBJ1-2; TRBD1 might be the D (5 bases). The CDR3 sequence is 13 residues long. V was trimmed by 4 bases and J by 3 bases, leaving 10 bases between them. CDR1 is SGHDT and CDR2 is YYEEEE in the germline V gene. CDR3 loop: CASSPGRDYGYTF. CDR3 in DNA: TGTGCCAGCAGCCCGGGACGGGACTATGGCTACACCTTC. The full variable domain, in which reference TRBV5-6 and TRBJ1-2 provide the parts outside the CDR3, is DAGVTQSPTHLIKTRGQQVTLRCSPKSGHDTVSWYQQALGQGPQFIFQYYEEEERQRGNFPDRFSGHQFPNYSSELNVNALLLGDSALYLCASSPGRDYGYTFGSGTRLTVV.

J is TRBJ1-6 and V is TRBV2; D gene unclear. V dropped 2 bases and J dropped 3 bases, with 2 bases sitting between them. Germline V CDR1 and CDR2: SNHLY, FYNNEI. The CDR3 is 13 amino acids. The CDR3 DNA reads as TGTGCCAGCAGTGAAAACTATAATTCACCCCTCCACTTT. Residues: CASSENYNSPLHF.

This clone was observed once. The genes are TRBV5-1 and TRBJ1-2; D might be TRBD1 (6 bases). Per the germline V gene, CDR1 is SGHRS and CDR2 is YFSETQ. Trimming stripped 0 bases from V and 6 bases from J, with 12 bases between. The CDR3 consists of 14 residues. The CDR3 sequence: CASSLEGRGHGYTF. The CDR3 DNA follows: TGCGCCAGCAGCTTGGAGGGCAGGGGTCATGGCTACACCTTC.

The chain joins TRBV19 to TRBJ1-1; D is perhaps TRBD1 (5 bases). Trimming removed 5 bases from V and 1 base from J, with 11 bases in between. Germline lookup yields CDR1 LNHDA and CDR2 SQIVND (reference sequence). The CDR3 runs to 14 residues. CDR3 residues: CASSLRGENTEAFF. CDR3 coding DNA: TGTGCCAGTAGTTTACGGGGGGAGAACACTGAAGCTTTCTTT.

Written as DNA, the CDR3 is TGTGCCAGCTCACCTGCGGGACAGAACTCTGGAAACACCATATATTTT. It codes for CASSPAGQNSGNTIYF. The gene calls are TRBV18 and TRBJ1-3; 7 bases are a match to TRBD1. This CDR3 has 16 amino acids. Germline trimming cut 3 bases from V and 0 bases from J; bases unmatched to any gene: 5. Germline CDR1 reads KGHSH; CDR2 reads LQKENI.